The 28 T cell receptor beta chains given below trace back to one sample, sequenced in a study of T cells after posttransplantation cyclophosphamide. Sequencing was performed with immunoSEQ multiplex PCR; in TCRdb, only in-frame clones are kept and a portion is missing. The sample has fewer than 55,000 clones, none seen only once. Sequences were obtained from PBMCs. These receptors all stem from a man in his forties in good health, CMV-negative, and a related stem cell transplant donor.

At least ten counts were recorded for this clone. The chain links TRBV11-3 to TRBJ2-3; TRBD2 matches at 10 bases. This CDR3 contains 14 residues. The germline V gene has CDR1 SGHNT and CDR2 YENEEA. V lost 6 bases, J lost 3 bases, and 3 bases stayed unmatched. CDR3 protein: CASRRGLATDTQYF. The CDR3 DNA reads TGTGCCAGCAGGCGGGGACTAGCGACAGATACGCAGTATTTT.

This clone was seen more than once but under ten times. This chain links TRBV5-1 with TRBJ2-1; the match to TRBD2 covers 8 bases. Germline-derived CDR1 and CDR2 are SGHRS and YFSETQ. After removal of 3 bases from V and 9 bases from J, the junction contained 17 bases not matched to a gene. CDR3 length equals 17 residues. CDR3 coding DNA: TGCGCCAGCAGCTCCTCGACTCGCACAGAACGGGAGGGTGAGCAGTTCTTC. Protein sequence: CASSSSTRTEREGEQFF.

This clone was found many times. The chain uses TRBV5-4 and TRBJ2-3, with D unresolved. The CDR3 contains 12 residues. In germline, CDR1 is SGHNT, CDR2 YYREEE (reference sequence). V was cut by 5 bases and J by 2 bases, with 6 bases left in between. This CDR3 reads CASRSNTDTQYF. For the CDR3, the DNA is TGTGCCAGCAGATCCAACACAGATACGCAGTATTTT.

The sample holds a few counts of this clone. The chain joins TRBV5-1 to TRBJ2-3; 9 nucleotides align to TRBD2. The CDR3 runs to 16 residues. Losses at the gene ends were 0 bases for V and 5 bases for J; bases not matched to a gene: 7. CDR1 SGHRS and CDR2 YFSETQ come from the germline V gene. DNA for the CDR3: TGCGCCAGCAGCTTGGCGGCTAGCGGGGTTATAGATACGCAGTATTTT. Encoded protein: CASSLAASGVIDTQYF.

This clone came up many times. The CDR3 nucleotides read TGTGCCAGCAGCATCCCAGGGGCGAGCTATGGCTACACCTTC. Translating gives CASSIPGASYGYTF. The J gene is TRBJ1-2, the V gene TRBV7-2; a possible D gene is TRBD1 (6 bases). Trimming removed 5 bases from V and 4 bases from J, with 14 bases in between. Germline CDR1 reads SGHTA; CDR2 reads FQGNSA. The CDR3 spans 14 residues.

This clone was found many times. The rearrangement uses TRBV15 and TRBJ2-3; tentatively, D is TRBD1 (5 bases). The germline V gene has CDR1 LNHNV and CDR2 YYDKDF (reference sequence). The CDR3 has 16 amino acids. V gave up 1 base and J gave up 3 bases, with 14 bases separating them. The CDR3 region is CATSRVRGQATDTQYF. The CDR3 DNA sequence: TGTGCCACCAGCAGAGTTCGAGGACAAGCGACAGATACGCAGTATTTT.

This clone was observed a few times. The chain uses TRBV7-2 and TRBJ2-7; possible D gene TRBD1, 7 bases. Germline loops: CDR1 SGHTA, CDR2 FQGNSA. Trimming pared 3 bases from V and 3 bases from J, leaving 9 bases between. The CDR3 has 13 amino acids. The CDR3 reads CASSFQGGYEQYF. The DNA for the CDR3 is TGTGCCAGCAGCTTCCAGGGGGGCTACGAGCAGTACTTC.

This clone was detected ten times or more. The CDR3 sequence is CASSLDNEQFF. Here the CDR3 DNA reads TGTGCCAGCAGCCTAGACAATGAGCAGTTCTTC. The chain uses TRBV2 and TRBJ2-1, with D unresolved. Germline V lookup: CDR1 SNHLY, CDR2 FYNNEI. V shed 6 bases and J shed 5 bases, with 5 bases lying between them. This CDR3 spans 11 amino acids. The full variable domain, in which reference TRBV2 and TRBJ2-1 provide the parts outside the CDR3, is EPEVTQTPSHQVTQMGQEVILRCVPISNHLYFYWYRQILGQKVEFLVSFYNNEISEKSEIFDDQFSVERPDGSNFTLKIRSTKLEDSAMYFCASSLDNEQFFGPGTRLTVL.

This chain joins TRBV9 and TRBJ2-1; 13 positions agree with TRBD2. The V gene's germline CDR1 is SGDLS and CDR2 YYNGEE. This CDR3 is built from 19 residues. The J segment lost 1 base and the V segment lost 4 bases, leaving 11 bases of the junction unmatched. This chain's CDR3 is CASSPRGLAGVTSYNEQFF. As DNA, the CDR3 is TGTGCCAGCAGCCCCCGTGGACTAGCGGGGGTCACTTCCTACAATGAGCAGTTCTTC.

This clone was detected many times. J is TRBJ1-1 and V is TRBV29-1; D may be TRBD1 (6 bases). CDR3 size: 13 residues. V lost 0 bases, J lost 7 bases, and 12 bases lay in between. Germline CDR1 and CDR2: SQVTM and ANQGSEA. The CDR3 region has the DNA TGCAGCGTTGAAGATGGAGCGGGACATGAAGCTTTCTTT. It codes for CSVEDGAGHEAFF.

The chain joins TRBV13 to TRBJ2-7, with TRBD1 identical over 8 bases. Germline CDR1 is PRHDT and CDR2 is FYEKMQ (reference sequence). The CDR3 runs to 14 residues. V dropped 1 base and J dropped 5; count of bases not matched to a gene: 4. CDR3 nucleotides: TGTGCCAGCAGCTTAGTGGACAGGGCCGACGAGCAGTACTTC. Protein: CASSLVDRADEQYF.

This clone was recorded at least ten times. The chain employs TRBV10-3 and TRBJ1-6; D not certain. CDR1 is ENHRY and CDR2 is SYGVKD in the germline V gene. Deletions cut 10 bases from V and 10 bases from J, with 23 bases between. This CDR3 is 15 amino acids long. The CDR3 DNA follows: TGTGCCACTGAATCTACTCCGGGAACGGGGTCACCCCTCCACTTT. Translated: CATESTPGTGSPLHF.

The table lists this clone with a few counts. The rearrangement uses TRBV29-1 and TRBJ2-3; D is uncertain. CDR1 SQVTM and CDR2 ANQGSEA come from the germline V gene. The length of the CDR3 is 10 residues. Trimming removed 7 bases from V and 4 bases from J, with 6 bases in between. The CDR3 loop reads CSGVADTQYF. The DNA of the CDR3 is TGCAGCGGAGTTGCAGATACGCAGTATTTT.

Ten or more counts support this clone. The gene calls are TRBV4-3 and TRBJ1-1; D remains unclear. The germline V gene encodes CDR1 LGHNA and CDR2 YSLEER. The CDR3 is 17 amino acids. V shed 4 bases and J shed 5 bases, with 23 bases lying between them. CDR3 DNA: TGCGCCAGCAGCCTTCAAGCGACTCTTGGCCCGGGGACTGAAGCTTTCTTT. It is translated as CASSLQATLGPGTEAFF.

In this sample, this clone turned up many times. This chain joins TRBV19 and TRBJ2-7; 15 bases align to TRBD2. Germline loops: CDR1 LNHDA, CDR2 SQIVND (reference sequence). This CDR3 has 19 amino acids. The V and J ends lost 2 bases and 7 bases, in that order; junction bases with no gene match: 15. The DNA for the CDR3 is TGTGCCAGTAGTATATCTTTTGCCGGACTAGCGGGAGGGCCCCGGGAGCAGTACGTC. Amino acids: CASSISFAGLAGGPREQYV.

This clone came up a few times. The chain recombines TRBV12-5 with TRBJ1-1; D remains ambiguous. The V gene's germline CDR1 is LGHNT and CDR2 FRNRAP. V shed 0 bases and J shed 5 bases, with 10 bases lying between them. The CDR3 loop spans 14 amino acids. The CDR3: CASGLVPSNTEAFF. CDR3 DNA sequence: TGTGCTAGTGGTTTGGTCCCCAGTAATACTGAAGCTTTCTTT.

This clone was seen ten or more times. V and J are TRBV6-6 and TRBJ1-5; D is undetermined. Trimming pared 3 bases from V and 11 bases from J, leaving 14 bases between. Germline loops: CDR1 MNHNY, CDR2 SVGAGI (reference sequence). The CDR3 sequence is 13 residues long. The CDR3 loop is CASSYLLRATQHF. The CDR3 nucleotides read TGTGCCAGCAGTTATCTTCTGCGAGCGACCCAGCATTTT.

Many counts were recorded for this clone. The germline gene is not matched at one end of the junction; a read error may be the cause. V gene TRBV5-1 combines with J gene TRBJ1-2; TRBD1 aligns across 9 bases. The CDR3 extends over 13 amino acids. The germline CDR1 and CDR2 sequences are SGHRS and YFSETQ. CDR3: CASSGTGNSGYTF. Here the CDR3 DNA reads TGCGCCAGCAGCGGGACAGGGAACTCTGGCTACACCTTC.

This clone was observed many times. V usage is TRBV6-5 and J usage is TRBJ1-1; D might be TRBD1 (6 bases). This CDR3 is 15 amino acids long. Germline lookup yields CDR1 MNHEY and CDR2 SVGAGI. V gave up 0 bases and J gave up 4 bases, with 12 bases separating them. The CDR3 protein is CASSYSNRVGTEAFF. The CDR3 region has the DNA TGTGCCAGCAGTTACTCTAACAGGGTCGGCACTGAAGCTTTCTTT.

This clone was picked up many times. This chain links TRBV2 with TRBJ1-2, with D maybe TRBD1 (5 bases). From germline, CDR1 is SNHLY and CDR2 FYNNEI. V dropped 4 bases and J dropped 0 bases, with 6 bases sitting between them. The CDR3 covers 13 residues. Written as DNA, the CDR3 is TGTGCCAGCAGTGGACAGTCTAACTATGGCTACACCTTC. It encodes CASSGQSNYGYTF.

This clone showed up many times. The chain is built from TRBV28 and TRBJ1-1; TRBD1 matches 7 bases. After removal of 8 bases from V and 8 bases from J, the junction contained 14 bases not matched to a gene. Germline V gives CDR1 MDHEN, CDR2 SYDVKM. The CDR3 consists of 14 residues. The CDR3 DNA reads as TGTGCCAGCGGAACCCCCGTCGAAGGGGGCGAAGCTTTCTTT. Encoded protein: CASGTPVEGGEAFF.

This clone was seen at least ten times. The chain links TRBV29-1 to TRBJ1-2; no reliable D call. Germline values: CDR1 SQVTM, CDR2 ANQGSEA. This CDR3 has 14 amino acids. Trimming stripped 0 bases from V and 4 bases from J, with 12 bases between. The CDR3 bases are TGCAGCGTTGAAGATCGGGTTGTCAGCTATGGCTACACCTTC. It specifies CSVEDRVVSYGYTF.

The rearrangement links TRBV25-1 to TRBJ1-6; 8 nucleotides match TRBD1. This CDR3 has 15 residues. Looked up from germline, CDR1 is MGHDK and CDR2 is SYGVNS. Trimming removed 8 bases from V and 6 bases from J; junction bases left unmatched: 9. The CDR3 region is CASQRPGGLNSPLHF. In nucleotides, the CDR3 is TGTGCCAGCCAGAGGCCAGGGGGCCTTAATTCACCCCTCCACTTT.

This clone came up many times. V is TRBV18 and J is TRBJ1-4; no reliable D call. The CDR3 is 15 residues long. Germline V gene data show CDR1 as KGHSH and CDR2 as LQKENI. V was pared by 0 bases and J by 8 bases, with 13 bases between. The CDR3 bases are TGTGCCAGCTCACCACCGAGGTTCCTCGGGGAAAAACTGTTTTTT. Encoded protein: CASSPPRFLGEKLFF.

This clone was seen many times. V usage is TRBV2 and J usage is TRBJ2-1; 9 bases line up with TRBD1. This CDR3 is 13 amino acids long. The trim removed 7 bases at V and 6 bases at J, leaving 4 bases unmatched. Germline values: CDR1 SNHLY, CDR2 FYNNEI. Here the CDR3 DNA reads TGTGCCAGCACCAGGACAGGGGTCAATGAGCAGTTCTTC. It yields the protein CASTRTGVNEQFF.

This clone was seen a handful of times. The chain joins TRBV7-9 to TRBJ2-5; 9 positions agree with TRBD1. Trimming at V came to 3 bases and at J to 5 bases, leaving 4 bases not matched to a gene. Per germline, CDR1 SEHNR and CDR2 FQNEAQ (reference sequence). CDR3 size: 14 residues. CDR3 amino acids: CASSLGTGMETQYF. DNA for the CDR3: TGTGCCAGCAGCTTGGGGACAGGGATGGAGACCCAGTACTTC.

This clone was detected many times. This chain connects TRBV7-6 to TRBJ1-4; 8 bases match TRBD1. From germline, CDR1 is SGHVS and CDR2 FNYEAQ. The CDR3 length is 14 residues. J gave up 5 bases and V 5 bases, and 4 bases lay outside the gene matches. CDR3 sequence reads: CASSLTGGNEKLFF. The CDR3 region has the DNA TGTGCCAGCAGCCTAACAGGGGGGAATGAAAAACTGTTTTTT. Together with reference TRBV7-6 and TRBJ1-4, the CDR3 gives the full variable domain: GAGVSQSPRYKVTKRGQDVALRCDPISGHVSLYWYRQALGQGPEFLTYFNYEAQQDKSGLPNDRFSAERPEGSISTLTIQRTEQRDSAMYRCASSLTGGNEKLFFGSGTQLSVL.

The rearrangement joins TRBV10-1 to TRBJ2-7; weak D call: TRBD2 (5 bases). Germline CDR1 WNHNN, CDR2 SYGVQD (reference sequence). The CDR3 consists of 14 residues. V was shortened by 0 bases and J by 2 bases, with 8 bases between the two germline ends. CDR3 region: CASSESAGAYEQYF. The CDR3, as DNA: TGCGCCAGCAGTGAGTCAGCCGGGGCCTACGAGCAGTACTTC.